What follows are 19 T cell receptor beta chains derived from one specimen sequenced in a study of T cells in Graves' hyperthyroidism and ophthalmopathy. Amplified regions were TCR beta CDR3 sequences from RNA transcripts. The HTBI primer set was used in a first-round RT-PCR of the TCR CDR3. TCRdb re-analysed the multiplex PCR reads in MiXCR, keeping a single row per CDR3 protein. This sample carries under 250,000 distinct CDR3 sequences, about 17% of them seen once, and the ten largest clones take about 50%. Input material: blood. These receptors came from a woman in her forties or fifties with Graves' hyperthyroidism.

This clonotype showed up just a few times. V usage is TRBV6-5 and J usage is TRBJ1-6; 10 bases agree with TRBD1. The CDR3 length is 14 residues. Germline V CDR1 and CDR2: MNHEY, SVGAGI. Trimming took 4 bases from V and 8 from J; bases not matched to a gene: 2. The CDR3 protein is CASSLGQGYSPLHF. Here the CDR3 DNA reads TGTGCCAGCAGTTTGGGACAGGGGTATTCACCCCTCCACTTT.

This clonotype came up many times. The CDR3 DNA reads as TGCAGTGCTCCTCGGCTGGGCACAGATACGCAGTATTTT. Translated, it gives CSAPRLGTDTQYF. The V gene is TRBV20-1, the J gene TRBJ2-3; D gene uncertain. With 5 bases removed from V and 1 base from J, the gap between germline ends came to 10 bases. The CDR3 is 13 amino acids. Germline values: CDR1 DFQATT, CDR2 SNEGSKA (reference sequence).

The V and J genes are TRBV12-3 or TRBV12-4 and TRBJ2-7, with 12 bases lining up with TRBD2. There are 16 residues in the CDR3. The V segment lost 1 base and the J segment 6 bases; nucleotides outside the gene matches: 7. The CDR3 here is CASSLGLAGVNGEQYF. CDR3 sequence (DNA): TGTGCCAGCAGTTTAGGACTAGCGGGGGTTAACGGCGAGCAGTACTTC.

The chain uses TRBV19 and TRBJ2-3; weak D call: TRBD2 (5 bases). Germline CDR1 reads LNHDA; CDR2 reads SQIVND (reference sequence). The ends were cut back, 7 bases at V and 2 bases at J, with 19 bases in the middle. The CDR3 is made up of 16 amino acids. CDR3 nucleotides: TGTGCCAGTACCCAGGAGGTAAACCTGAACACAGATACGCAGTATTTT. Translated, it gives CASTQEVNLNTDTQYF.

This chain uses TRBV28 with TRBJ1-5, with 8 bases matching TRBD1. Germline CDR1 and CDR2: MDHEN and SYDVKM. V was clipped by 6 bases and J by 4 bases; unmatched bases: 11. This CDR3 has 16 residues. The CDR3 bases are TGTGCCAGCAGACCAAACGACAGGGGTAGGAATCAGCCCCAGCATTTT. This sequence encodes CASRPNDRGRNQPQHF.

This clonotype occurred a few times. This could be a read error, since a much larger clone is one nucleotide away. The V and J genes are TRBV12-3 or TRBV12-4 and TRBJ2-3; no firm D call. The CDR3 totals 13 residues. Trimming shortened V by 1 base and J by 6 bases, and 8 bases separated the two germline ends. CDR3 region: CASSLVRHDTQYF. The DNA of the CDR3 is TGTGCCAGCAGTTTAGTTCGGCACGATACGCAGTATTTT.

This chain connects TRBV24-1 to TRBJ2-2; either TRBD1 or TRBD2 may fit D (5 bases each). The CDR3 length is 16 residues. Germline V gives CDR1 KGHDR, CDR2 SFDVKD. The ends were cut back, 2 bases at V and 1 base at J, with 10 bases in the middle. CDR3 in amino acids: CATSDSGTVNTGELFF. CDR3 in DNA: TGTGCCACCAGTGATTCCGGGACGGTGAACACCGGGGAGCTGTTTTTT.

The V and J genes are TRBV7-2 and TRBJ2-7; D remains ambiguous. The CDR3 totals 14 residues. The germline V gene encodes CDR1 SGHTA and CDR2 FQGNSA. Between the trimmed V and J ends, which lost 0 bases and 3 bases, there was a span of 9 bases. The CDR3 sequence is CASSLAPPRYEQYF. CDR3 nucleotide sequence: TGTGCCAGCAGCTTAGCCCCACCTCGCTACGAGCAGTACTTC.

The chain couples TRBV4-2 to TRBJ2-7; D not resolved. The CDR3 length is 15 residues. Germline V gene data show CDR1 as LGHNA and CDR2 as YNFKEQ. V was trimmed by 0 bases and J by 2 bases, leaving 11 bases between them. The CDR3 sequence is CASSQDGNRAYEQYF. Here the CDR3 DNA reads TGTGCCAGCAGCCAAGATGGAAATAGGGCCTACGAGCAGTACTTC.

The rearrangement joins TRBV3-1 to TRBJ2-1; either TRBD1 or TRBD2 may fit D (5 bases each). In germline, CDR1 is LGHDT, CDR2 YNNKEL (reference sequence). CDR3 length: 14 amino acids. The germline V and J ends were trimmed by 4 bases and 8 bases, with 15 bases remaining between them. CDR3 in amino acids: CASSPNFGGDEQFF. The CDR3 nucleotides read TGTGCCAGCAGCCCCAACTTTGGGGGAGATGAGCAGTTCTTC.

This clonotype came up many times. Written as DNA, the CDR3 is TGTGCCAGCAGATTGGGACAGGGAGCCAAAAACATTCAGTACTTC. This translates into CASRLGQGAKNIQYF. The chain couples TRBV2 to TRBJ2-4; TRBD1 agrees at 9 bases. This CDR3 has 15 amino acids. V shed 6 bases and J 0 bases; nucleotides not matched to a gene: 3. Per the germline V gene, CDR1 is SNHLY and CDR2 is FYNNEI.

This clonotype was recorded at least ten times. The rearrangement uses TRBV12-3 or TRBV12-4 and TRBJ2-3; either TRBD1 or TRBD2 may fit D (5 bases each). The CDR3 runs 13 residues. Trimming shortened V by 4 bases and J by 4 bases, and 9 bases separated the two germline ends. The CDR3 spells CASSYRGADTQYF. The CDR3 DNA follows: TGTGCCAGCAGTTACCGGGGCGCAGATACGCAGTATTTT.

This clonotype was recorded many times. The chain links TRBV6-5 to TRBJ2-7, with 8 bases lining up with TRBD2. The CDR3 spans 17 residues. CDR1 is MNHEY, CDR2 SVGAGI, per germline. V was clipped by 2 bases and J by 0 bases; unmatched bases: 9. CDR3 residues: CASSYTRTSGGSYEQYF. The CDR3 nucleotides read TGTGCCAGCAGTTACACTCGTACTAGCGGAGGCTCCTACGAGCAGTACTTC.

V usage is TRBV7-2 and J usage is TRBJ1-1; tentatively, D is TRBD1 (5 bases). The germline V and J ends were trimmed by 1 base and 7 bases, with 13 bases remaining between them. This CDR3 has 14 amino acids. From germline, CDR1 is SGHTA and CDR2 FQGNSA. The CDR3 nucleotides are TGTGCCAGCAGCTTAGAGGGGTGGGCAGGTGAAGCTTTCTTT. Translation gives CASSLEGWAGEAFF.

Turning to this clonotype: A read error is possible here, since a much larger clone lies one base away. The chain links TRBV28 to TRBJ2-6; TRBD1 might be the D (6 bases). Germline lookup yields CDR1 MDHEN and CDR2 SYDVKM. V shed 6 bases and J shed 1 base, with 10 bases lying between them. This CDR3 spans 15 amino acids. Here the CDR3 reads CASSLTGSGANVLTF. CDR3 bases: TGTGCCAGCAGCCTTACAGGGTCTGGGGCCAACGTCCTGACTTTC.

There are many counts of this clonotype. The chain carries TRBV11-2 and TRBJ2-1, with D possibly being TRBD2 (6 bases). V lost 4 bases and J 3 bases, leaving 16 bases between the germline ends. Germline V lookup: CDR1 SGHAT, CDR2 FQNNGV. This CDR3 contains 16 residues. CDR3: CASSSVASGLYNEQFF. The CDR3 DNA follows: TGTGCCAGCAGCTCCGTGGCCAGCGGGCTCTACAATGAGCAGTTCTTC. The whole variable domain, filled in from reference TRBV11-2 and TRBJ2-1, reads EAGVAQSPRYKIIEKRQSVAFWCNPISGHATLYWYQQILGQGPKLLIQFQNNGVVDDSQLPKDRFSAERLKGVDSTLKIQPAKLEDSAVYLCASSSVASGLYNEQFFGPGTRLTVL.

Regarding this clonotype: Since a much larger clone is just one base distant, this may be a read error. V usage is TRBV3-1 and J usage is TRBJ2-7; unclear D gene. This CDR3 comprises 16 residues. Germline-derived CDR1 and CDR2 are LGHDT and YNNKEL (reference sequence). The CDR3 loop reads CASSQGIPSSPFERYF. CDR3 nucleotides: TGTGCCAGCAGCCAGGGGATTCCGTCGAGCCCATTCGAGCGGTACTTC.

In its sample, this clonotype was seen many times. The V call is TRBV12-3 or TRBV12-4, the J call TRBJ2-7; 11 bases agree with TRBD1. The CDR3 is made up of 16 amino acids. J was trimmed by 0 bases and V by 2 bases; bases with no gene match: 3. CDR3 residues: CASSLFGQGASYEQYF. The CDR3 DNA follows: TGTGCCAGCAGTTTATTCGGACAGGGGGCCTCCTACGAGCAGTACTTC.

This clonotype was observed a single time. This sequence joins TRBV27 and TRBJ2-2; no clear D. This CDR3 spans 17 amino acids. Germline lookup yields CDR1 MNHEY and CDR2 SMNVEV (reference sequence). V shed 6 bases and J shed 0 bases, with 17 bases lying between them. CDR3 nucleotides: TGTGCCAGCAGCTCCCACGAGATGGCCGCGAACACCGGGGAGCTGTTTTTT. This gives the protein CASSSHEMAANTGELFF.